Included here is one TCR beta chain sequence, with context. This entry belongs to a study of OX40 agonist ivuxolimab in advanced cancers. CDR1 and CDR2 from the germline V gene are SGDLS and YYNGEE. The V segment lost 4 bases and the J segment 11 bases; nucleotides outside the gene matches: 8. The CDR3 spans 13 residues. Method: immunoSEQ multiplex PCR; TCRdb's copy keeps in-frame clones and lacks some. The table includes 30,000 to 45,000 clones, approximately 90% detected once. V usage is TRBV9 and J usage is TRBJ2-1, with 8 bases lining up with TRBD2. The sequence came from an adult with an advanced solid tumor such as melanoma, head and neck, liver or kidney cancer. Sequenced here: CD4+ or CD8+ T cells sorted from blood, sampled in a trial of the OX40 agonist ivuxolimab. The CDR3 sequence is CASSSREGPQQFF. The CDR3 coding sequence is TGTGCCAGCAGCTCCCGGGAGGGTCCGCAGCAGTTCTTC.